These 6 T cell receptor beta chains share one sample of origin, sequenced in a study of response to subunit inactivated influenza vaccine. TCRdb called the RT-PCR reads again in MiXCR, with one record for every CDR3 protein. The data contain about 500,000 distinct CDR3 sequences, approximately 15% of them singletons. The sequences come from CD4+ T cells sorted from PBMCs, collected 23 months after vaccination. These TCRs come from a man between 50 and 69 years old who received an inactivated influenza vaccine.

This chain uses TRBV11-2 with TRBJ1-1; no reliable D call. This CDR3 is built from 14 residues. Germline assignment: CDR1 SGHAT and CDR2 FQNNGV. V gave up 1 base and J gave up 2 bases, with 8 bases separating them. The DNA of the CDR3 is TGTGCCAGCAGCTTAGTTCACACTAACACTGAAGCTTTCTTT. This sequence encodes CASSLVHTNTEAFF.

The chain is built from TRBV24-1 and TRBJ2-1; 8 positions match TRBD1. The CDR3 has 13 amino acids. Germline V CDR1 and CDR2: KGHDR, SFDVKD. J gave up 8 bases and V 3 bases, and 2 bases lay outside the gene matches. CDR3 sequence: CATSDGQGDEQFF. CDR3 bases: TGTGCCACCAGTGATGGACAGGGCGATGAGCAGTTCTTC.

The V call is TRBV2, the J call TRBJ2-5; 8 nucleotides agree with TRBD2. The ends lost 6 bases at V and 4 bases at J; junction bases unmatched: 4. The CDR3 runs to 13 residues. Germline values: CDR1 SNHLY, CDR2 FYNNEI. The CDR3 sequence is CASSDLAGETQYF. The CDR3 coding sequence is TGTGCCAGCAGCGACCTAGCGGGAGAGACCCAGTACTTC.

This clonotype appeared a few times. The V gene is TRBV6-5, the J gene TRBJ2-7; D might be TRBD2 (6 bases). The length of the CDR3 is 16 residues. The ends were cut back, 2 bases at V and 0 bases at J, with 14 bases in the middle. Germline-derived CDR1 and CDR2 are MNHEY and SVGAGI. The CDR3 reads CASSYTVAASSYEQYF. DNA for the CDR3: TGTGCCAGCAGTTACACAGTAGCGGCAAGCTCCTACGAGCAGTACTTC.

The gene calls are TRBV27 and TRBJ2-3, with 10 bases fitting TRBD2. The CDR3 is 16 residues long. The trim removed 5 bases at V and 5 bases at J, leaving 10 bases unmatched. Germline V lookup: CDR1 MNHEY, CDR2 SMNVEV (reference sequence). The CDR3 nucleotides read TGTGCCAGCAGTCGAAGCGGGAGGGCCAGTCAAGATACGCAGTATTTT. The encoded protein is CASSRSGRASQDTQYF.

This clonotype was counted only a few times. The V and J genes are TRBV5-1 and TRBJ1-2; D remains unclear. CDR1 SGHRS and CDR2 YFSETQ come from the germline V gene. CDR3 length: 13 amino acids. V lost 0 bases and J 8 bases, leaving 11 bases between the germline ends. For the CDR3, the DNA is TGCGCCAGCAGCTTGGACGGACTTACCGGCTACACCTTC. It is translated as CASSLDGLTGYTF.